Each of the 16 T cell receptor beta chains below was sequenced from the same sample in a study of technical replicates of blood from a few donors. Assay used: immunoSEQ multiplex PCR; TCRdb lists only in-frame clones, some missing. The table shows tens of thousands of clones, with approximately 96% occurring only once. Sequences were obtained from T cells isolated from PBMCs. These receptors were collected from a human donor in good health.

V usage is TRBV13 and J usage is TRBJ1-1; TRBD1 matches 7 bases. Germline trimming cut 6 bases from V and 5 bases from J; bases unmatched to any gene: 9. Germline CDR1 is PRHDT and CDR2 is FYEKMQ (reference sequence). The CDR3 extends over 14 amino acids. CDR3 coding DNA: TGTGCCAGCAGTTATAACAGGGGAGTGACTGAAGCTTTCTTT. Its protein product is CASSYNRGVTEAFF.

CDR3 in DNA: TGTGCCAGCAGCCTGGGACACCTCAACACTGAAGCTTTCTTT. Amino acid sequence: CASSLGHLNTEAFF. The genes are TRBV5-8 and TRBJ1-1, with D tentatively TRBD1 (6 bases). The ends were cut back, 4 bases at V and 2 bases at J, with 12 bases in the middle. Germline CDR1 SGHTS, CDR2 YDEGEE. This CDR3 region has 14 residues.

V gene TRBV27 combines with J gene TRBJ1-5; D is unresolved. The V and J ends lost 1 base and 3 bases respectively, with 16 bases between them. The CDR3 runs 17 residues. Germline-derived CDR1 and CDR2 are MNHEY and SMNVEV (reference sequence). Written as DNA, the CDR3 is TGTGCCAGCAGTTTATTTTCCTTGAGGCAGCCCAATCAGCCCCAGCATTTT. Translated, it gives CASSLFSLRQPNQPQHF.

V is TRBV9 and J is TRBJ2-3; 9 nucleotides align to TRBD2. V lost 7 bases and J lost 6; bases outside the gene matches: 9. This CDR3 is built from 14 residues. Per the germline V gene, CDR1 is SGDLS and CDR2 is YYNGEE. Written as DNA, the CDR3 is TGTGCCAGCGTCGGAGCGGGAGGAGATGATACGCAGTATTTT. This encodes CASVGAGGDDTQYF.

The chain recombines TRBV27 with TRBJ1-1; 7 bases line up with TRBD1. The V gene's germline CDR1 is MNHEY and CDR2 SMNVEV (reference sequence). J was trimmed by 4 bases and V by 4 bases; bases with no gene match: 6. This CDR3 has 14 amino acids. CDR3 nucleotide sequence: TGTGCCAGCAGTTCCCAGACAGGGATCACTGAAGCTTTCTTT. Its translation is CASSSQTGITEAFF.

The CDR3 DNA reads as TGTGCCAGCTCCCCCCTTCAAGAGACCCAGTACTTC. Amino acids: CASSPLQETQYF. V usage is TRBV18 and J usage is TRBJ2-5; D not resolved. Germline CDR1 KGHSH, CDR2 LQKENI. V was shortened by 6 bases and J by 2 bases, with 7 bases between the two germline ends. The length of the CDR3 is 12 residues.

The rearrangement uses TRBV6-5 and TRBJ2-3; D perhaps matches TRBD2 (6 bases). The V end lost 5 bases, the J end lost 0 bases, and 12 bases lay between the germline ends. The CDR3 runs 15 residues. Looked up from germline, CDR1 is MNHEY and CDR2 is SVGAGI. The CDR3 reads CASSLRLDSTDTQYF. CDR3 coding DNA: TGTGCCAGCAGTCTAAGACTAGACAGCACAGATACGCAGTATTTT.

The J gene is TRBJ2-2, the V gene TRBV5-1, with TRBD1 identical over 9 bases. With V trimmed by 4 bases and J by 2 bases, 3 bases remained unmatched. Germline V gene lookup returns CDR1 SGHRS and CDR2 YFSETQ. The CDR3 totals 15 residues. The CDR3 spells CASSRDRANTGELFF. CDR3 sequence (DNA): TGCGCCAGCAGCCGGGACAGGGCTAACACCGGGGAGCTGTTTTTT.

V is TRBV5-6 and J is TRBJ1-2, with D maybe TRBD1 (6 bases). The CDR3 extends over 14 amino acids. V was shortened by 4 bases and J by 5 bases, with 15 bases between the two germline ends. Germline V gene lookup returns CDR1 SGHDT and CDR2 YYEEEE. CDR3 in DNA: TGTGCCAGCAGCCAACAGGGTAGTGGATATGGCTACACCTTC. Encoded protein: CASSQQGSGYGYTF.

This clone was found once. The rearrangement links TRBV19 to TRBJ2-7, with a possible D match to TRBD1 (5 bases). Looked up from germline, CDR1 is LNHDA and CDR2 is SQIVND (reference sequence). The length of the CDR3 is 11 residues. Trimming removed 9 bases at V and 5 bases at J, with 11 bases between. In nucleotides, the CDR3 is TGTGCCAGCTCAGGGTTACACGAGCAGTACTTC. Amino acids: CASSGLHEQYF.

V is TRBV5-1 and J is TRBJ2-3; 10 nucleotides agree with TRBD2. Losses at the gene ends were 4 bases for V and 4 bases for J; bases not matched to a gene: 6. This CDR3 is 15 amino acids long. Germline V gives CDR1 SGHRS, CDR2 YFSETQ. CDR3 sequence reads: CASSIRTSGSDTQYF. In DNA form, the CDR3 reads TGCGCCAGCAGCATACGGACTAGCGGTTCAGATACGCAGTATTTT.

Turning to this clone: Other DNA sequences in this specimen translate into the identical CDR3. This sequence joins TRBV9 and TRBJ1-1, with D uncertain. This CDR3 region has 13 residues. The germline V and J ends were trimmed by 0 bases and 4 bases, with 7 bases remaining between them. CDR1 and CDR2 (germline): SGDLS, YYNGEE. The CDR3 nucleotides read TGTGCCAGCAGCGTAGGACGGGGCACTGAAGCTTTCTTT. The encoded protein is CASSVGRGTEAFF.

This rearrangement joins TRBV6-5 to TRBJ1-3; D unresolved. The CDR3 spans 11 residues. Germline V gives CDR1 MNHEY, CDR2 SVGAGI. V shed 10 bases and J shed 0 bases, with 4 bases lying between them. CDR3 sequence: CATRSGNTIYF. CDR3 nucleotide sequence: TGTGCCACCCGCTCTGGAAACACCATATATTTT.

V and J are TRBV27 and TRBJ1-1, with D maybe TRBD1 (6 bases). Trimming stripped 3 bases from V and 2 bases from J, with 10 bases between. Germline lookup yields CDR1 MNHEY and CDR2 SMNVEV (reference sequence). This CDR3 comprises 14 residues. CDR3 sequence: CASSFLGANTEAFF. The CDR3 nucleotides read TGTGCCAGCAGTTTTCTGGGGGCTAACACTGAAGCTTTCTTT.

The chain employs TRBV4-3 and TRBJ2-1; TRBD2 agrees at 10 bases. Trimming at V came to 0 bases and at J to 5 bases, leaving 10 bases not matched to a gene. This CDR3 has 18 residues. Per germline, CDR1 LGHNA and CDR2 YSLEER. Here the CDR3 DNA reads TGCGCCAGCAGCCAAGATCAGGCTAGCGGGAGTCCCCACAATGAGCAGTTCTTC. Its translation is CASSQDQASGSPHNEQFF.

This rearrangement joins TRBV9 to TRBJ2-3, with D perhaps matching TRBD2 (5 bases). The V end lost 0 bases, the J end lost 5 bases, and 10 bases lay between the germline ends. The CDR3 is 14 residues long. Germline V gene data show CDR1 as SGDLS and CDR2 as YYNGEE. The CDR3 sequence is CASSVDGNGDTQYF. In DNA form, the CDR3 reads TGTGCCAGCAGCGTAGACGGGAATGGAGATACGCAGTATTTT.